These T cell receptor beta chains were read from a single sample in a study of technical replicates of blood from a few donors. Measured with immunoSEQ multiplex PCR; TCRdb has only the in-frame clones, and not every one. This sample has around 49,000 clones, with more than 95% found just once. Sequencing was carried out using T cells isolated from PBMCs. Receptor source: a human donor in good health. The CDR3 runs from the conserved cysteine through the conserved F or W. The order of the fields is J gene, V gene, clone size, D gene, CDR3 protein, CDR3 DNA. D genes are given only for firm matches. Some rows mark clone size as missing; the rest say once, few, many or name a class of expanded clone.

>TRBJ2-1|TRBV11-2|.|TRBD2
CASSLAGGDFGEQFF
TGTGCCAGCAGCTTAGCGGGAGGGGACTTCGGGGAGCAGTTCTTC
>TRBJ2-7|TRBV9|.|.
CASGPGLGGYYEQYF
TGTGCCAGCGGCCCGGGACTTGGGGGGTACTACGAGCAGTACTTC
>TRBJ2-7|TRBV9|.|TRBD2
CASSVASTSGSYEQYF
TGTGCCAGCAGCGTAGCTTCGACTAGCGGGAGCTACGAGCAGTACTTC
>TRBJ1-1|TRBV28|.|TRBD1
CASSSLDRGTEAFF
TGTGCCAGCAGTTCCCTGGACAGGGGTACTGAAGCTTTCTTT
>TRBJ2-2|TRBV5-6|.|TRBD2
CASSLASGRGELFF
TGTGCCAGCAGCTTGGCTAGCGGGAGAGGGGAGCTGTTTTTT
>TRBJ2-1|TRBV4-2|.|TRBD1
CASSQEQGEWVEQFF
TGTGCCAGCAGCCAAGAGCAGGGGGAGTGGGTTGAGCAGTTCTTC
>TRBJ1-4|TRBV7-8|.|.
CASSPLNGAGEKLFF
TGTGCCAGCAGCCCCCTCAATGGGGCAGGAGAAAAACTGTTTTTT
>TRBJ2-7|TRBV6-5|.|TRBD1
CASSPDRDLSYEQYF
TGTGCCAGCAGCCCGGACAGGGACCTGTCCTACGAGCAGTACTTC
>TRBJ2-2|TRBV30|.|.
CAWGQLSGELFF
TGTGCCTGGGGTCAACTATCCGGGGAGCTGTTTTTT
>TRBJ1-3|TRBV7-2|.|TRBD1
CASSIDRADTIYF
TGTGCCAGCAGCATCGACAGGGCCGACACCATATATTTT
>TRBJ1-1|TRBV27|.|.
CASSLGVMNTEAFF
TGTGCCAGCAGTCTCGGGGTCATGAACACTGAAGCTTTCTTT
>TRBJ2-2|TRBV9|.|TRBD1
CASSVNIAGTGITGELFF
TGTGCCAGCAGCGTGAATATAGCCGGGACAGGGATCACCGGGGAGCTGTTTTTT
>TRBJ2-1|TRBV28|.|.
CASGSRDTYNEQFF
TGTGCCAGCGGTAGCCGGGACACATACAATGAGCAGTTCTTC
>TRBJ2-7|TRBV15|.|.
CATSRASYGDHEQYF
TGTGCCACCAGCAGAGCTAGCTATGGCGACCACGAGCAGTACTTC
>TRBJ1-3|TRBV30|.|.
CACPFGSGYSGNTIYF
TGTGCCTGTCCGTTCGGCTCAGGTTACTCTGGAAACACCATATATTTT
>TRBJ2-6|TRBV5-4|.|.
CASSLGGDLSGANVLTF
TGTGCCAGCAGCTTGGGCGGGGACCTCTCTGGGGCCAACGTCCTGACTTTC
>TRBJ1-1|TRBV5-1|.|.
CASSTNRDGAFF
TGCGCCAGCAGCACTAACAGGGACGGAGCTTTCTTT
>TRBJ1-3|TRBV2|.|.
CASIRGQSTPGNTIYF
TGTGCCAGCATCAGAGGCCAGTCTACGCCTGGAAACACCATATATTTT
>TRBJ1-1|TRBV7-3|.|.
CASSAAIQAEAFF
TGTGCCAGCAGCGCAGCTATACAGGCTGAAGCTTTCTTT
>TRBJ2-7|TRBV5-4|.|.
CASSDLGGEQYF
TGTGCCAGCAGCGACCTGGGGGGAGAGCAGTACTTC
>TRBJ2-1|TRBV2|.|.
CASNRDLSYNEQFF
TGTGCCAGTAACCGGGACTTATCCTACAATGAGCAGTTCTTC
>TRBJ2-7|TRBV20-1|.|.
CSATSGVQYF
TGCAGTGCTACATCAGGGGTACAGTACTTC
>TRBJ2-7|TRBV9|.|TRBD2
CASSVGLAGSYEQYF
TGTGCCAGCAGCGTGGGACTAGCGGGGTCCTACGAGCAGTACTTC
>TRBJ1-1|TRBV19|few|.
CASSMRMNTEAFF
TGTGCCAGTAGTATGCGCATGAACACTGAAGCTTTCTTT
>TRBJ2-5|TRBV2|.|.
CASHFQGKETQYF
TGTGCCAGCCATTTCCAGGGGAAAGAGACCCAGTACTTC
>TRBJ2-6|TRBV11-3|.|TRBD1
CASSLESGTGFFGANVLTF
TGTGCCAGCAGCTTAGAAAGTGGGACAGGGTTCTTTGGGGCCAACGTCCTGACTTTC
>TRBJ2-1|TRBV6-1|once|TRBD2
CASRTSGRAEEQFF
TGTGCCAGCCGCACTAGCGGGAGGGCGGAGGAGCAGTTCTTC
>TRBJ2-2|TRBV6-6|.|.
CASSYSNSGELFF
TGTGCCAGCAGTTACTCGAACAGCGGGGAGCTGTTTTTT
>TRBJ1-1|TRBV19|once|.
CASSPGRTEAFF
TGTGCCAGTAGTCCAGGGAGGACTGAAGCTTTCTTT
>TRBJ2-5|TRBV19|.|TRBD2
CASSISGGGTQYF
TGTGCCAGTAGTATTTCGGGGGGAGGGACCCAGTACTTC
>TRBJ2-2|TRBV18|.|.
CASSPTDSSGELFF
TGTGCCAGCTCACCTACTGATTCTTCCGGGGAGCTGTTTTTT
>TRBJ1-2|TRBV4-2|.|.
CASSLDTRNYGYTF
TGTGCCAGCAGCCTTGACACGAGAAACTATGGCTACACCTTC
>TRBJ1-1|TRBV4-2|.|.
CASSQDLAKNTEAFF
TGTGCCAGCAGCCAAGATCTTGCGAAAAACACTGAAGCTTTCTTT
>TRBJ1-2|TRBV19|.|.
CASRGGEVDGYTF
TGTGCCAGTAGGGGGGGAGAAGTGGATGGCTACACCTTC
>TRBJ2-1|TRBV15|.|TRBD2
CATSRDGGRPTINEQFF
TGTGCCACCAGCAGAGATGGCGGGAGGCCGACCATTAATGAGCAGTTCTTC
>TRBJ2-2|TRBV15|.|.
CATSRDLTGTQLSGELFF
TGTGCCACCAGCAGAGATTTGACAGGTACCCAGTTGTCCGGGGAGCTGTTTTTT